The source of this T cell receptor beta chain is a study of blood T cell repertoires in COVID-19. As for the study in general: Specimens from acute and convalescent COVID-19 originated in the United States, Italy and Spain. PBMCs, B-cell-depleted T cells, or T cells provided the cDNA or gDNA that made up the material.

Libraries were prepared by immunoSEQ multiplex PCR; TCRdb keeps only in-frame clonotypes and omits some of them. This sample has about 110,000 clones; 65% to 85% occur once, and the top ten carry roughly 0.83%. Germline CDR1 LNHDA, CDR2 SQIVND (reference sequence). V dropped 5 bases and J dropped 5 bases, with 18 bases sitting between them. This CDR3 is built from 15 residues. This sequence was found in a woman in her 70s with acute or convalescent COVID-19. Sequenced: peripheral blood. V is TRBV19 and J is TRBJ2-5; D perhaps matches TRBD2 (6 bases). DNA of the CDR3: TGTGCCAGTAGTCGGGAGAAGTGGGAGTGGGAGACCCAGTACTTC. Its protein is CASSREKWEWETQYF.